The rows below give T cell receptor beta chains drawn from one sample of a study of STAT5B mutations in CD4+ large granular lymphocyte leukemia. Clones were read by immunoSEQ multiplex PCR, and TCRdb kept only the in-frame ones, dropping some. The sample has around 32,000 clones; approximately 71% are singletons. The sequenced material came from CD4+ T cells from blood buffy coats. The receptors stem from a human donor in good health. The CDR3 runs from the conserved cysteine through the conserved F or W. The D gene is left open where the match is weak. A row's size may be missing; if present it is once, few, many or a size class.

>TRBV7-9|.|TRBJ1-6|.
TGTGCCAGCAGCTTGGGGAAGTCGGTTTCACCCCTCCACTTT
CASSLGKSVSPLHF
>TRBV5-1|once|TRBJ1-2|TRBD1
TGCGCCAGCAGCTTGCCATCTTTACTGGACAGGGGGCTTGTTGACTATGGCTATACCTTC
CASSLPSLLDRGLVDYGYTF
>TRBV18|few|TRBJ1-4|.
TGTGCCAGCTCACCAAACGCGGTCGCAACTAATGAAAAACTGTTTTTT
CASSPNAVATNEKLFF
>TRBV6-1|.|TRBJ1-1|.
TGTGCCACACTTGACCCGGACACTGAAGCTTTCTTT
CATLDPDTEAFF
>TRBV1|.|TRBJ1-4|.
TGCACCAGCAGCCAACTCCCCAAGACCGTACTAAATGAAAAACTGTTTTTT
CTSSQLPKTVLNEKLFF
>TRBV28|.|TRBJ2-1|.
TGTGCCAGCAGTTTTCGGTTTCCCAATGAGCAGTTCTTC
CASSFRFPNEQFF
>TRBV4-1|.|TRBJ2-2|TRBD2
TGCGCCAGCAGCCGGGAGGGTGGCGGGGGATACACCGGGGAGCTGTTTTTT
CASSREGGGGYTGELFF
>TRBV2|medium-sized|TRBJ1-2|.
TGTGCCAGCAGTGAATATGCCGGCTACACCTTC
CASSEYAGYTF
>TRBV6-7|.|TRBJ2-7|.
TGTGCCAGCAGTTACAGCAGCCCAGGGGATACCTACGAGCAGTACTTC
CASSYSSPGDTYEQYF
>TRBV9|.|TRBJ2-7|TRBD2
TGTGCCGGCAGCGTAGGGGCTAGCGGGGGGGCGAGGGGATACGAGCAGTACTTC
CAGSVGASGGARGYEQYF
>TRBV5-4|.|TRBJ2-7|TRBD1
TGTGCCAGCAGCTTGGACTGGACAGGACGATACGAGCAGTACTTC
CASSLDWTGRYEQYF
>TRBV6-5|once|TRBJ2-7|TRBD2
TGTGCCAGCAAAACCGGGACTAGCGGTTCTCTACAGCAGTACTTC
CASKTGTSGSLQQYF
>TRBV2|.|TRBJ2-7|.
TGTGCCAGCAGTGAAGAAGGCCTTAGCCACGAGCAGTACTTC
CASSEEGLSHEQYF
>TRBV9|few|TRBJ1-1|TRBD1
TGTGCCAGCAGCGTACGGGACAGGGCTAAGAACACTGAAGCTTTCTTT
CASSVRDRAKNTEAFF
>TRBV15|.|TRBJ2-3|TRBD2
TGTGCCACCACCGACGGGACTAAGGAGGCAGATACGCAGTATTTT
CATTDGTKEADTQYF
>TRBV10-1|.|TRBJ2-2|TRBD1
TGCGCCAGCAGTGAGCCGCGACAGGGGAACACCGGGGAGCTGTTTTTT
CASSEPRQGNTGELFF
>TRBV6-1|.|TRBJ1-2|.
TGTGCCAGCAGTCCCCTGGGGGGTTCCTATGGCTACACCTTC
CASSPLGGSYGYTF
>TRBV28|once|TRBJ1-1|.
TGTGCCAGCAGTCGGGGGGGTACAGCTTTCTTT
CASSRGGTAFF
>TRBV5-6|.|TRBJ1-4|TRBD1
TGTGCCAGCAGCCGGCGACAGGGAAATGAAAAACTGTTTTTT
CASSRRQGNEKLFF
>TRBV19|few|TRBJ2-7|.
TGTGCCAGCGCGGACAGCTCCTACGAGCAGTACTTC
CASADSSYEQYF
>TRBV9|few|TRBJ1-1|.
TGTGCCAGCAGCGTAGCTGTTGGGACGGACACTGAAGCTTTCTTT
CASSVAVGTDTEAFF
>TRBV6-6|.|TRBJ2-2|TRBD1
TGTGCCAGCAGGGGACAGGGGGACACCGGGGAGCTGTTTTTT
CASRGQGDTGELFF
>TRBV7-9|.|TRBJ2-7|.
TGTGCCAGCAGCCCCATGGGTAACCTCTACGAGCAGTACTTC
CASSPMGNLYEQYF
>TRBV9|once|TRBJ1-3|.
TGTGCCAGCAGCGTAGATGTCGGCAGCTCTGGAAACACCATATATTTT
CASSVDVGSSGNTIYF
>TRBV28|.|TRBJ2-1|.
TGTGCCAGCAGTGTGACAGGTTCTTACAATGAGCAGTTCTTC
CASSVTGSYNEQFF
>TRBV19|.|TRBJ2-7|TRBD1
TGTGCCAGTAGTATAGATGCAGGGGGCTCCTACGAGCAGTACTTC
CASSIDAGGSYEQYF
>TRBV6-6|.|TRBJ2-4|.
TGTGCCAGCAGTTACTCGGACCCCCAGGCGGGCATTCAGTACTTC
CASSYSDPQAGIQYF
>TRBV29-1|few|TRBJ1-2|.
TGCAGCGTTGAAGATCTTTACGGGGGCAAGGGCTACACCTTC
CSVEDLYGGKGYTF
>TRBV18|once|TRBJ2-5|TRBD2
TGTGCCAGCTCAGCGCCGCGCGGGGGGCTACGGGAGACCCAGTACTTC
CASSAPRGGLRETQYF
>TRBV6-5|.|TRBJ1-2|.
TGTGCCAGCAGTTACCGTGGGATAGGCTACACCTTC
CASSYRGIGYTF
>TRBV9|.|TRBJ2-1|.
TGTGCCAGCAGCTTAACTAGGACGTTTTTGAATGAGCAGTTCTTC
CASSLTRTFLNEQFF
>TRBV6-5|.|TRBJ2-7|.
TGTGCCAGCAGCCGAACTCGATCCTACGAGCAGTACTTC
CASSRTRSYEQYF
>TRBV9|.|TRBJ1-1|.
TGTGCCAGCAGCGTAGGCATGAACACTGAAGCTTTCTTT
CASSVGMNTEAFF
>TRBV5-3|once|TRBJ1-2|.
TGTGCCAGAAGCTTGGCCGAAGGGCCAGCGGGAGCTAACTATGGCTACACCTTC
CARSLAEGPAGANYGYTF
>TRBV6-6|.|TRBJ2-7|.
TGTGCCAGCCGCGGGACCACCTACGAGCAGTACTTC
CASRGTTYEQYF
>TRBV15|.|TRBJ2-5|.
TGTGCCACCAGCAGAGTCGGGTACCAAGAGACCCAGTACTTC
CATSRVGYQETQYF
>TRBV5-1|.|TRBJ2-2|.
TGTGCCAGCAGCTTGGGGGTCGGGGAGCTGTTTTTT
CASSLGVGELFF
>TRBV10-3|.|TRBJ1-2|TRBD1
TGTGCCATCAGTGCGGGACAGGGAAACTATGGCTACACCTTC
CAISAGQGNYGYTF
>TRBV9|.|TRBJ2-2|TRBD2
TGTGCCAGCAGCATCCGGGGGGGGACTTCGAACACCGGGGAGCTGTTTTTT
CASSIRGGTSNTGELFF
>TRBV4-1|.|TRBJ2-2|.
TGCGCCAGCAGCCAAGCCCCCCCAGGAGCCGGGGAGCTGTTTTTT
CASSQAPPGAGELFF
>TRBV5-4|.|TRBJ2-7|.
TGTGCCAGCAGCCTCGCGGACGGCCACGAGCAGTACTTC
CASSLADGHEQYF
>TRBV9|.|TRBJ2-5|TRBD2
TGTGCCAGCAGCGTACAGGGAGGGTTGGAGACCCAGTACTTC
CASSVQGGLETQYF
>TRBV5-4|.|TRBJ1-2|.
TGTGCCAGCAGCTCCGGGACGGAAACTAACTATGGCTACACCTTC
CASSSGTETNYGYTF
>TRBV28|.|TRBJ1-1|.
TGTGCCGCCACAGGGAACACTGAAGCTTTCTTT
CAATGNTEAFF
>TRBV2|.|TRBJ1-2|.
TGTGCCAGCAGTATGGGGACTAACTATGGCTACACCTTC
CASSMGTNYGYTF
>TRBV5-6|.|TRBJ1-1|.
TGTGCCAGCAGTTTCCTCCTCGGAGCCGACACTGAAGCTTTCTTT
CASSFLLGADTEAFF
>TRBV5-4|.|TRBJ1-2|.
TGTGCCAGCAGCCCCGCCCAGCAGGCACTCAACTATGGCTACACCTTC
CASSPAQQALNYGYTF